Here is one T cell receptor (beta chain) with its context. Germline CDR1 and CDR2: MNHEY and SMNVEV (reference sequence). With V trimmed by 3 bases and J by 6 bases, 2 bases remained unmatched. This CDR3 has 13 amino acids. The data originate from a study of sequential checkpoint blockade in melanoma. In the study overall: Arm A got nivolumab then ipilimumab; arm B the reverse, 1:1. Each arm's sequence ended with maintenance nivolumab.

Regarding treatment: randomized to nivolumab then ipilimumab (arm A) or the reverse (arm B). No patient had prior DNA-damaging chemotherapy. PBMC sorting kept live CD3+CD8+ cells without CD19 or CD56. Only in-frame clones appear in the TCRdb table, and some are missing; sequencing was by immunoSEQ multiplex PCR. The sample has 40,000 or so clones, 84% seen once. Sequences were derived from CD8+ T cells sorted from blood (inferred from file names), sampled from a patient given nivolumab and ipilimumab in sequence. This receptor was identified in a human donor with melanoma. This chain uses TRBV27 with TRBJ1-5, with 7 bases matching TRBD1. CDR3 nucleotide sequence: TGTGCCAGCAGTTTGGCAGGGGGTCAGCCCCAGCATTTT. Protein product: CASSLAGGQPQHF.